This T cell receptor (beta chain) stems from a study of identifying expanded T cells in peripheral blood. Concerning this clone: What it binds is not known.

Findings and caveats of the study: Technical replicates showed around 1.3 changed clones; about 2 weeks roughly 16; four weeks 19. Clone count variance between roughly 2-week samples rose with total template count.

Sequencing used immunoSEQ multiplex PCR; TCRdb keeps in-frame clones, though not all of them. Of 95,000 to 100,000 clones listed, around nine tenths are singletons. No infections or other immune events were documented during collection. CDR3 length: 18 amino acids. Germline V gene sequence: CDR1 LNHDA, CDR2 SQIVND (reference sequence). V lost 7 bases, J lost 4 bases, and 16 bases stayed unmatched. Material: blood. This clonotype was obtained from a person aged 18 to 70 in good health. The chain couples TRBV19 to TRBJ2-1, with 10 bases that match TRBD2. The chain's CDR3 is CASTNRGRASGGYNEQFF. In DNA form, the CDR3 reads TGTGCCAGTACTAATAGGGGCCGGGCTAGCGGGGGTTACAATGAGCAGTTCTTC.